The TCR beta chain under discussion was sequenced for a study of blood T cells in healthy people across ages. The wider study: The capture of about one barcoded beta molecule per two T cells was achieved by template switching. The study's findings and limits: Any changes in expanded clonotypes were possibly confounded, as donor CMV status remained unknown. Diversity was higher, and naive CD4+ cells more numerous, in long-lived donors than in aged donors.

A J-beta primer mix and a sample-barcoded 5' primer were used in a second PCR of roughly 6 to 11 cycles. MiXCR, applied by TCRdb to the 5' RACE reads, yields one record per CDR3 protein. The repertoire holds some 780,000 distinct CDR3 sequences, with approximately 60% as singletons. In the case of this clonotype: As yet, its antigen is unknown.

This CDR3 has 15 amino acids. Germline CDR1 and CDR2: SGHTA and FQGNSA. The ends were cut back, 1 base at V and 3 bases at J, with 10 bases in the middle. Every sample had a minimum of 6 million PBMCs isolated. The sample comprised blood. The chain combines TRBV7-2 with TRBJ2-1; a weak D match, TRBD2 (5 bases). The sequence was obtained from a man aged 35-49 years in good health. The CDR3 region has the DNA TGTGCCAGCAGCTTAGGGAGGCAGCTCTACAATGAGCAGTTCTTC. This translates into CASSLGRQLYNEQFF.